These 30 T cell receptor beta chains were all obtained from the same sample, sequenced in a study of regulatory dendritic cells for organ transplantation. Method: immunoSEQ multiplex PCR; TCRdb's copy keeps in-frame clones and lacks some. The sample has roughly 27,000 clones; 60% to 80% are singletons. Material for sequencing was memory CD4+ T cells from blood. Subset indicated: CD45RO+ memory T cells. The receptors were gathered from a human donor in good health.

This clone is medium-sized in the sample. This sample includes further DNA sequences coding for the same CDR3. This chain uses TRBV5-8 with TRBJ1-2; no firm D call. This CDR3 region has 11 residues. Germline CDR1 is SGHTS and CDR2 is YDEGEE. Trimming pared 2 bases from V and 7 bases from J, leaving 6 bases between. The CDR3 DNA reads as TGTGCCAGCAGCTTCCACCTTGGCTACACCTTC. This translates into CASSFHLGYTF.

The chain links TRBV28 to TRBJ1-2; the D is unclear. CDR1 and CDR2 from the germline V gene are MDHEN and SYDVKM. Trimming left V 7 bases short and J 8 bases short, with 23 bases between. This CDR3 region has 15 residues. The CDR3 nucleotides are TGTGCCAGCATGCGACCCAGGTTGTGGGCCTGGGGCTACACCTTC. Encoded protein: CASMRPRLWAWGYTF.

The V gene is TRBV7-6, the J gene TRBJ1-1, with D uncertain. CDR3 length equals 14 residues. Looked up from germline, CDR1 is SGHVS and CDR2 is FNYEAQ. Trimming shortened V by 2 bases and J by 3 bases, and 10 bases separated the two germline ends. Here the CDR3 reads CASSLNGEDTEAFF. DNA of the CDR3: TGTGCCAGCAGCTTAAATGGTGAGGACACTGAAGCTTTCTTT.

The chain recombines TRBV11-2 with TRBJ2-7; TRBD2 matches 11 bases. The germline gives CDR1 SGHAT, CDR2 FQNNGV. After removal of 4 bases from V and 2 bases from J, the junction contained 4 bases not matched to a gene. This CDR3 contains 15 residues. The CDR3 reads CASSWTSGHPYEQYF. CDR3 coding DNA: TGTGCCAGCAGCTGGACTAGCGGGCACCCCTACGAGCAGTACTTC.

This sequence joins TRBV19 and TRBJ1-2; possible D gene TRBD1, 5 bases. Germline V lookup: CDR1 LNHDA, CDR2 SQIVND (reference sequence). The ends were cut back, 7 bases at V and 0 bases at J, with 18 bases in the middle. The CDR3 sequence is 16 residues long. CDR3 DNA sequence: TGTGCCAGTACCCTATCGTGGGGCCAACCTAACTATGGCTACACCTTC. It codes for CASTLSWGQPNYGYTF.

The chain joins TRBV9 to TRBJ1-5; 7 bases fit TRBD1. Germline CDR1 and CDR2: SGDLS and YYNGEE. The V gene end was trimmed by 3 bases and the J gene end by 0 bases; junction bases not matched to a gene: 3. This CDR3 has 15 residues. The CDR3 region is CASSEQGTSNQPQHF. CDR3 DNA sequence: TGTGCCAGCAGCGAACAGGGGACTAGCAATCAGCCCCAGCATTTT.

The V gene is TRBV28, the J gene TRBJ2-5; 11 positions agree with TRBD1. This CDR3 is 15 amino acids long. J was trimmed by 7 bases and V by 4 bases; bases with no gene match: 8. Germline V gives CDR1 MDHEN, CDR2 SYDVKM. CDR3 region: CASSSSGTGGPTQYF. DNA of the CDR3: TGTGCCAGCAGTTCGTCCGGGACAGGGGGGCCGACCCAGTACTTC.

The V call is TRBV20-1, the J call TRBJ2-3; D not certain. From germline, CDR1 is DFQATT and CDR2 SNEGSKA (reference sequence). V was clipped by 4 bases and J by 4 bases, with 6 bases between them. The CDR3 spans 11 residues. CDR3 amino acids: CSAKFSDTQYF. The CDR3, as DNA: TGCAGTGCTAAATTTTCAGATACGCAGTATTTT.

V usage is TRBV19 and J usage is TRBJ1-1; 7 nucleotides align to TRBD1. V gave up 4 bases and J gave up 5 bases; unmatched junction bases: 7. The germline gives CDR1 LNHDA, CDR2 SQIVND (reference sequence). The CDR3 totals 14 residues. In DNA, the CDR3 is TGTGCCAGTAGTAAAATACTACAGGGGACTGAAGCTTTCTTT. Translated, it gives CASSKILQGTEAFF.

The gene calls are TRBV11-3 and TRBJ2-7, with 7 nucleotides matching TRBD1. The CDR3 is made up of 14 amino acids. J was trimmed by 6 bases and V by 5 bases; bases with no gene match: 10. Germline V CDR1 and CDR2: SGHNT, YENEEA. The CDR3 DNA sequence: TGTGCCAGCAGCACGGGACAGTGGCACTCCGAGCAGTACTTC. Translating gives CASSTGQWHSEQYF.

V is TRBV7-2 and J is TRBJ2-7; D assignment may be TRBD1 or TRBD2 (5 bases each). V gave up 0 bases and J gave up 6 bases, with 18 bases separating them. The CDR3 covers 16 residues. CDR1 is SGHTA, CDR2 FQGNSA, per germline. CDR3 region: CASSLAVGQGVSEQYF. Here the CDR3 DNA reads TGTGCCAGCAGCTTAGCGGTTGGCCAGGGAGTTTCCGAGCAGTACTTC.

This chain links TRBV18 with TRBJ2-3; no clear D. Germline V lookup: CDR1 KGHSH, CDR2 LQKENI. The V end was cut by 0 bases, the J end by 2 bases, with 6 bases between. CDR3 size: 14 residues. CDR3 in DNA: TGTGCCAGCTCACCACCGTCCCCCACAGATACGCAGTATTTT. Its protein product is CASSPPSPTDTQYF.

The chain has TRBV10-3 and TRBJ2-7, with 7 bases fitting TRBD1. There are 15 residues in the CDR3. Germline CDR1 ENHRY, CDR2 SYGVKD. V shed 2 bases, J shed 5 bases, and the junction held 9 bases outside the gene matches. Here the CDR3 reads CAISELDRARHEQYF. For the CDR3, the DNA is TGTGCCATCAGTGAGCTTGACAGGGCCCGGCACGAGCAGTACTTC.

This chain joins TRBV7-2 and TRBJ2-7; D is unclear. Deletions cut 5 bases from V and 3 bases from J, with 11 bases between. This CDR3 contains 13 residues. The germline V gene encodes CDR1 SGHTA and CDR2 FQGNSA. The CDR3: CASSPDGFYEQYF. The CDR3, as DNA: TGTGCCAGCAGCCCGGATGGCTTCTACGAGCAGTACTTC.

This rearrangement joins TRBV2 to TRBJ2-5, with 10 bases matching TRBD2. Germline V gene data show CDR1 as SNHLY and CDR2 as FYNNEI. CDR3 length: 14 amino acids. J was trimmed by 2 bases and V by 7 bases; bases with no gene match: 4. The CDR3 loop reads CASKSGLAQETQYF. The DNA of the CDR3 is TGTGCCAGCAAATCGGGACTAGCGCAAGAGACCCAGTACTTC.

This chain connects TRBV19 to TRBJ1-4; D is perhaps TRBD1 (6 bases). CDR1 LNHDA and CDR2 SQIVND come from the germline V gene (reference sequence). Trimming removed 2 bases from V and 4 bases from J, with 11 bases in between. CDR3 length: 15 amino acids. The CDR3 sequence: CASSISGQLNEKLFF. DNA for the CDR3: TGTGCCAGTAGTATATCCGGACAGCTTAATGAAAAACTGTTTTTT.

The rearrangement uses TRBV9 and TRBJ2-5, with D maybe TRBD1 (6 bases). This CDR3 comprises 14 residues. The ends were cut back, 4 bases at V and 2 bases at J, with 12 bases in the middle. Germline CDR1 and CDR2: SGDLS and YYNGEE. The CDR3: CASSPGVLQETQYF. CDR3 in DNA: TGTGCCAGCAGCCCAGGGGTCTTACAAGAGACCCAGTACTTC.

The J gene is TRBJ2-1, the V gene TRBV28; D gene ambiguous. CDR3 size: 11 residues. CDR1 is MDHEN, CDR2 SYDVKM, per germline. V lost 3 bases and J 16 bases, leaving 13 bases between the germline ends. The CDR3 nucleotides read TGTGCCAGCAGTTTTCAAGGACCCCAATTCTTC. Its translation: CASSFQGPQFF.

The chain combines TRBV29-1 with TRBJ2-7, with 7 bases lining up with TRBD1. J lost 2 bases, V lost 8 bases, and 24 bases had no gene match. This CDR3 has 18 amino acids. Germline V lookup: CDR1 SQVTM, CDR2 ANQGSEA. In DNA, the CDR3 is TGCAGCTCAAGACCAGAACAGGCCACTACCGGGACAGCCTACGAGCAGTACTTC. Its translation: CSSRPEQATTGTAYEQYF.

J is TRBJ1-2 and V is TRBV7-9, with TRBD1 as a possible D gene (5 bases). This CDR3 region has 14 residues. Trimming left V 3 bases short and J 8 bases short, with 16 bases between. Germline lookup yields CDR1 SEHNR and CDR2 FQNEAQ (reference sequence). The chain's CDR3 is CASSLRRQGGGYTF. CDR3 nucleotides: TGTGCCAGCAGCTTGAGGAGGCAGGGAGGCGGCTACACCTTC.

The chain joins TRBV4-2 to TRBJ2-4, with TRBD1 matching 7 bases. Losses at the gene ends were 1 base for V and 0 bases for J; bases not matched to a gene: 3. This CDR3 comprises 16 residues. Germline V gene sequence: CDR1 LGHNA, CDR2 YNFKEQ. CDR3 sequence reads: CASSQAGQLAKNIQYF. The DNA for the CDR3 is TGTGCCAGCAGCCAAGCGGGACAGCTAGCCAAAAACATTCAGTACTTC.

This sequence joins TRBV19 and TRBJ2-5; tentative D call: TRBD1 (6 bases). CDR3 length: 14 residues. Germline values: CDR1 LNHDA, CDR2 SQIVND (reference sequence). V lost 8 bases, J lost 9 bases, and 22 bases lay in between. The CDR3 sequence is CASRLRNDRKAQYF. The CDR3 DNA reads as TGTGCCAGTCGATTACGAAACGACAGGAAAGCCCAGTACTTC.

The gene calls are TRBV11-3 and TRBJ2-3; the D gene could be TRBD1 or TRBD2 (5 bases each). V was shortened by 3 bases and J by 8 bases, with 9 bases between the two germline ends. Per germline, CDR1 SGHNT and CDR2 YENEEA. The CDR3 length is 12 residues. CDR3 sequence (DNA): TGTGCCAGCAGCTTCACTGGGGGTACGCAGTATTTT. The encoded protein is CASSFTGGTQYF.

V usage is TRBV19 and J usage is TRBJ2-2; D perhaps matches TRBD1 (5 bases). This CDR3 is 15 amino acids long. From germline, CDR1 is LNHDA and CDR2 SQIVND (reference sequence). The germline V and J ends were trimmed by 7 bases and 2 bases, with 14 bases remaining between them. CDR3 sequence (DNA): TGTGCCAGTAATTTCGGCAGGGTTAACACCGGGGAGCTGTTTTTT. Translated, it gives CASNFGRVNTGELFF. Together with reference TRBV19 and TRBJ2-2, the CDR3 gives the full variable domain: DGGITQSPKYLFRKEGQNVTLSCEQNLNHDAMYWYRQDPGQGLRLIYYSQIVNDFQKGDIAEGYSVSREKKESFPLTVTSAQKNPTAFYLCASNFGRVNTGELFFGEGSRLTVL.

This clone showed up just a few times. CDR3 in DNA: TGTGCCAGCAGCGTTCAGGGGGATGGAGTATATGGCTACACCTTC. It codes for CASSVQGDGVYGYTF. The rearrangement uses TRBV6-5 and TRBJ1-2, with TRBD1 identical over 7 bases. This CDR3 is 15 amino acids long. Germline assignment: CDR1 MNHEY and CDR2 SVGAGI. V was pared by 6 bases and J by 5 bases, with 12 bases of the junction left unmatched.

This clone is a singleton in its sample. This sequence joins TRBV19 and TRBJ1-2, with D unclear. Trimming took 3 bases from V and 7 from J, leaving 12 bases between them. Germline CDR1 reads LNHDA; CDR2 reads SQIVND (reference sequence). There are 13 residues in the CDR3. The CDR3 loop is CASSITLARGYTF. The CDR3, as DNA: TGTGCCAGTAGTATCACCCTTGCCCGTGGCTACACCTTC.

The CDR3 sequence: CASSEEAGSYNEQFF. CDR3 coding DNA: TGTGCCAGCAGTGAGGAAGCGGGGTCCTACAATGAGCAGTTCTTC. The rearrangement links TRBV6-4 to TRBJ2-1; the match to TRBD2 covers 7 bases. Germline assignment: CDR1 MRHNA and CDR2 SNTAGT. The ends lost 3 bases at V and 1 base at J; junction bases unmatched: 3. The CDR3 is 15 residues long.

Details on this clone: One end of the junction varies from germline; a read error may be responsible. The gene calls are TRBV7-3 and TRBJ1-1, with D unresolved. Per germline, CDR1 SGHTA and CDR2 FQGTGA. The length of the CDR3 is 13 residues. The CDR3 here is CAGSEGGNTEAFF. The CDR3 coding sequence is TGTGCCGGCAGCGAAGGAGGTAACACTGAAGCTTTCTTT.

The chain employs TRBV11-3 and TRBJ2-5; D is unclear. Trimming shortened V by 1 base and J by 1 base, and 4 bases separated the two germline ends. CDR1 and CDR2 (germline): SGHNT, YENEEA. The CDR3 extends over 13 amino acids. The CDR3: CASSLGPQETQYF. The CDR3 bases are TGTGCCAGCAGCTTAGGGCCCCAAGAGACCCAGTACTTC.

This clone occurred a few times. The junction differs from germline at one of its ends, possibly a read error. The chain links TRBV5-1 to TRBJ2-1; 9 nucleotides align to TRBD2. CDR1 is SGHRS and CDR2 is YFSETQ in the germline V gene. The CDR3 is made up of 14 amino acids. The CDR3 nucleotides are TGCGCCAGCGGCTTGGTAGCGGGAGTGAATGAGCAGTTCTTC. Translated, it gives CASGLVAGVNEQFF.